The entry below describes one T cell receptor (beta chain). This clone was seen ten or more times. Its antigen remains undetermined. No base quality values were provided; no much bigger clone lies one nucleotide off. On the day of marrow donation, related bone marrow donors gave peripheral blood samples. Peripheral blood and bone marrow mononuclear cells were isolated by Ficoll-Hypaque density centrifugation and cryopreserved. This sample was taken from a study of T cells after posttransplantation cyclophosphamide (dated by TCRdb to about 2016). Regarding the complete study: Using TRB sequencing, the study followed how the T cell repertoire rebuilt after myeloablative bone marrow transplantation with posttransplantation cyclophosphamide given as GVHD prophylaxis. Samples from a few dozen PTCy-treated patients, along with samples from some 17 of their related bone marrow donors, underwent antigen receptor sequencing. TRB sequencing was performed on blood from all 35 or so PTCy patients with 1-year posttransplant specimens. In 3 patients, up to about 3 additional blood samples taken between 2 and 5.2 years after transplant also underwent TRB sequencing, as did pretransplant blood from a handful of patients. Because TRA and TRB clonality correlated tightly in roughly nine samples, later TCR analyses were limited to TRB. Public TRB sequences were queried against a database of over 3,600 sequences associated with responses to pathogens, tumor antigens, self-antigens and alloantigens.

Genomic DNA was used for TRB sequencing, which was performed with the immunoSEQ assay at survey resolution or with the hsTCRB kit. The original pipeline was this. The immunoSEQ software was used for initial read processing, and the LymphoSeq R package was used for repertoire analyses. Clonality was computed as 1 minus normalized Shannon entropy, and a Gini coefficient was also calculated for each TRB dataset. Phenotypes of unsorted samples were inferred by mapping TRB sequences from sorted subsets of the recipient or donor onto unsorted samples of the same recipient. TCRdb's version of the immuneACCESS table is confined to in-frame rearrangements and falls short of the full clone set. An unresolved V gene accounts for under half of the shortfall where checked; the remainder is of unknown origin. V and J calls and clone size are given by that table; D and trimming were obtained from the DNA. The table gives 9,500 to 15,000 clones for this sample, with none occurring only once. The ten largest clones take up about 7.1% of the sample.

V loses 0 bases, J loses 4 bases, and the germline ends lie 12 bases apart. The CDR3 starts with the cysteine, ends with the phenylalanine, and has 16 residues. Left in the record is the CDR3 DNA by itself, 48 bases read in frame from the first base. What the work shows at the level of the full study, not this receptor alone: At 1-2 months, donor-recipient similarity was low but rose over the first year, and the later blood repertoires were often dominated by donor CD8+ memory clones. Across approximately 45 patients, recipient CMV seropositivity and CMV reactivation were highly associated with TRB clonality; PTCy diversity was similar to CNI/methotrexate controls. The TRB repertoires of T cells infiltrating skin or GI tract showed only limited overlap with the TRB repertoires of T cells in blood.

The origin of this receptor is a woman between 40 and 50 years old in good health, CMV-negative, and a related stem cell transplant donor. Input material: PBMCs. This chain joins TRBV12-3 or TRBV12-4 to TRBJ2-2, and possibly TRBD1, on 6 matching bases. The DNA reads as follows: TGTGCCAGCAGTTTAGCGATAGGGGGAAGCACCGGGGAGCTGTTTTTT. Its translation is CASSLAIGGSTGELFF.